This paragraph reports one TCR beta chain. Its target is unknown. This table comes from immunoSEQ multiplex PCR, and its TCRdb copy is limited to in-frame clones, with some not included. The sample includes more than 55,000 clones, 89% seen only once; the top ten take roughly 15%. The data are from a study of cytomegalovirus exposure and HLA in healthy donors. In the study overall: In a later analysis, the 120 or so validation repertoires were reported to have used the same platform as the approximately 700 first-cohort repertoires.

Overall study findings and caveats: Three chains linked to CMV were shown in vitro to be specific for CMV antigens. Using the classifier, cytomegalovirus status was reportedly diagnosed with high specificity and sensitivity.

From germline, CDR1 is LGHNA and CDR2 YSLEER. V lost 4 bases to trimming and J lost 0 bases, with 9 bases between them. This CDR3 is 14 amino acids long. The specimen sequenced was PBMCs. The TCR originated in a young woman in good health and CMV-seronegative. The chain is built from TRBV4-3 and TRBJ1-2; D ambiguous. The CDR3 DNA reads as TGCGCCAGCAGCCCCACGGTAACTAACTATGGCTACACCTTC. This encodes CASSPTVTNYGYTF.